The next 14 T cell receptor beta chains were all read from a single sample in a study of blood T cell repertoires in COVID-19. Only in-frame clones appear in the TCRdb table, and some are missing; sequencing was by immunoSEQ multiplex PCR. This sample has over 300,000 clones, with approximately 90% found just once. Sequenced: PBMCs or T cells enriched from blood (not recorded which). These receptors all stem from a woman aged 25 to 45 with acute COVID-19.

The CDR3 loop is CASSLAGRGLGETQYF. The DNA for the CDR3 is TGTGCCAGCAGCTTAGCGGGCAGGGGGCTGGGTGAGACCCAGTACTTC. This chain joins TRBV7-7 and TRBJ2-5; TRBD1 aligns across 8 bases. This CDR3 comprises 16 residues. Per germline, CDR1 SSHAT and CDR2 FNYEAQ (reference sequence). The V and J ends lost 0 bases and 5 bases, in that order; junction bases with no gene match: 8.

The rearrangement uses TRBV21-1 and TRBJ1-4. TRBV21-1 has pseudogene status. The CDR3 is made up of 13 amino acids. The CDR3 loop is CASAVGRDEKLFF. CDR3 bases: TGTGCCAGCGCAGTAGGGAGGGATGAAAAACTGTTTTTT.

The rearrangement joins TRBV2 to TRBJ2-1; TRBD2 matches at 8 bases. Germline CDR1 reads SNHLY; CDR2 reads FYNNEI. V shed 8 bases, J shed 3 bases, and the junction held 6 bases outside the gene matches. The CDR3 has 14 residues. This chain's CDR3 is CASPGGGLYNEQFF. CDR3 bases: TGTGCCAGCCCGGGGGGGGGCCTCTACAATGAGCAGTTCTTC.

The chain is built from TRBV7-2 and TRBJ2-3; 9 nucleotides line up with TRBD2. The CDR3 runs 18 residues. With V trimmed by 2 bases and J by 2 bases, 11 bases remained unmatched. Germline lookup yields CDR1 SGHTA and CDR2 FQGNSA. CDR3 sequence: CASSLIGTSPRTTDTQYF. The DNA of the CDR3 is TGTGCCAGCAGCTTAATCGGGACTAGCCCTAGGACCACAGATACGCAGTATTTT.

The rearrangement links TRBV7-2 to TRBJ2-2; 10 bases line up with TRBD1. This CDR3 region has 16 residues. With 4 bases clipped from V and 6 bases from J, the junction kept 8 bases outside the gene matches. Germline CDR1 and CDR2: SGHTA and FQGNSA. CDR3 region: CASSSSGTGVPGELFF. CDR3 DNA: TGTGCCAGCAGCTCATCCGGGACAGGGGTTCCCGGGGAGCTGTTTTTT. Full variable domain (remainder filled in from reference TRBV7-2 and TRBJ2-2): GAGVSQSPSNKVTEKGKDVELRCDPISGHTALYWYRQSLGQGLEFLIYFQGNSAPDKSGLPSDRFSAERTGGSVSTLTIQRTQQEDSAVYLCASSSSGTGVPGELFFGEGSRLTVL.

The chain couples TRBV3-1 (or the pseudogene TRBV3-2) to TRBJ2-4; D unclear. This CDR3 is built from 12 residues. Germline assignment: CDR1 LGHDT and CDR2 YNNKEL (reference sequence). V was cut by 1 base and J by 9 bases, with 7 bases left in between. In nucleotides, the CDR3 is TGTGCCAGCAGCCAAGGAGAAGCCATTCAGTACTTC. Its translation: CASSQGEAIQYF.

V and J are TRBV2 and TRBJ1-6, with D maybe TRBD1 (5 bases). The CDR3 sequence is 15 residues long. V was trimmed by 0 bases and J by 9 bases, leaving 12 bases between them. CDR1 is SNHLY and CDR2 is FYNNEI in the germline V gene. CDR3 bases: TGTGCCAGCAGTGAAGCGGGGGGAAAGGCTTCACCCCTCCACTTT. This encodes CASSEAGGKASPLHF.

CDR3 nucleotide sequence: TGTGCCAGCGCCTCAGGTGCCAGTTTATATTCTCGGTCTTCCCAGTACTTC. This encodes CASASGASLYSRSSQYF. This chain connects TRBV9 to TRBJ2-5; no clear D gene. The V end lost 7 bases, the J end lost 9 bases, and 31 bases lay between the germline ends. In germline, CDR1 is SGDLS, CDR2 YYNGEE. The CDR3 extends over 17 amino acids. Complete variable domain (other parts from reference TRBV9 and TRBJ2-5): DSGVTQTPKHLITATGQRVTLRCSPRSGDLSVYWYQQSLDQGLQFLIQYYNGEERAKGNILERFSAQQFPDLHSELNLSSLELGDSALYFCASASGASLYSRSSQYFGPGTRLLVL.

This chain connects TRBV7-2 to TRBJ2-7; 7 bases are a match to TRBD1. Germline V lookup: CDR1 SGHTA, CDR2 FQGNSA. This CDR3 has 14 residues. The ends lost 5 bases at V and 3 bases at J; junction bases unmatched: 7. The CDR3: CASSPPGQHYEQYF. The CDR3 coding sequence is TGTGCCAGCAGCCCTCCGGGACAGCACTACGAGCAGTACTTC.

In this sample, this clone turned up once. The V call is TRBV9, the J call TRBJ1-4; a weak D match, TRBD1 (6 bases). V was cut by 0 bases and J by 4 bases, with 16 bases left in between. Per the germline V gene, CDR1 is SGDLS and CDR2 is YYNGEE. The CDR3 totals 17 residues. The CDR3 bases are TGTGCCAGCAGCGTAGACCAAGCAGGGGCAGTTAATGAAAAACTGTTTTTT. This encodes CASSVDQAGAVNEKLFF.

CDR3 in DNA: TGTGCCAGCCGGGACAGGGGGTTATCGGACTATGGCTACACCTTC. Encoded protein: CASRDRGLSDYGYTF. The chain links TRBV7-2 to TRBJ1-2, with 11 bases aligning to TRBD1. Germline lookup yields CDR1 SGHTA and CDR2 FQGNSA. The CDR3 is 15 residues long. Losses at the gene ends were 8 bases for V and 3 bases for J; bases not matched to a gene: 8.

The rearrangement uses TRBV4-1 and TRBJ1-1, with D possibly matching TRBD1 (5 bases). Germline V gene data show CDR1 as MGHRA and CDR2 as YSYEKL. The germline V and J ends were trimmed by 0 bases and 4 bases, with 12 bases remaining between them. CDR3 length equals 15 residues. CDR3 loop: CASSQDRWGGTEAFF. The DNA for the CDR3 is TGCGCCAGCAGCCAAGATCGGTGGGGGGGCACTGAAGCTTTCTTT.

The chain recombines TRBV4-1 with TRBJ2-5; no clear D. V was cut by 2 bases and J by 1 base, with 8 bases left in between. This CDR3 spans 14 amino acids. CDR1 and CDR2 (germline): MGHRA, YSYEKL. The CDR3 coding sequence is TGCGCCAGCAGCCAAATTGGGCTCCAAGAGACCCAGTACTTC. The encoded protein is CASSQIGLQETQYF.

The chain employs TRBV24-1 and TRBJ2-3; tentatively, D is TRBD1 (6 bases). V lost 3 bases to trimming and J lost 0 bases, with 21 bases between them. This CDR3 region has 19 residues. Germline lookup yields CDR1 KGHDR and CDR2 SFDVKD. This CDR3 is CATSDTTLNRDRSTDTQYF. The CDR3 region has the DNA TGTGCCACCAGTGATACGACCCTCAACAGGGACCGTAGCACAGATACGCAGTATTTT.